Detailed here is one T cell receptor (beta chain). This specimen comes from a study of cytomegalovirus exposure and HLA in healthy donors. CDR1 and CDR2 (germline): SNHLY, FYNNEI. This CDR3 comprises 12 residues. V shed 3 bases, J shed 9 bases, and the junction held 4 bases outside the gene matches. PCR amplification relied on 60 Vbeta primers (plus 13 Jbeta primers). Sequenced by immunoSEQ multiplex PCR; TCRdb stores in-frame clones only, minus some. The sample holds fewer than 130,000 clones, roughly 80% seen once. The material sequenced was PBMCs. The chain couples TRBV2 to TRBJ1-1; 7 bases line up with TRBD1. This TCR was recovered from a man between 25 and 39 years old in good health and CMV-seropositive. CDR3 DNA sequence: TGTGCCAGCAGTGACGACAGGGTTCAAGCTTTCTTT. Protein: CASSDDRVQAFF.